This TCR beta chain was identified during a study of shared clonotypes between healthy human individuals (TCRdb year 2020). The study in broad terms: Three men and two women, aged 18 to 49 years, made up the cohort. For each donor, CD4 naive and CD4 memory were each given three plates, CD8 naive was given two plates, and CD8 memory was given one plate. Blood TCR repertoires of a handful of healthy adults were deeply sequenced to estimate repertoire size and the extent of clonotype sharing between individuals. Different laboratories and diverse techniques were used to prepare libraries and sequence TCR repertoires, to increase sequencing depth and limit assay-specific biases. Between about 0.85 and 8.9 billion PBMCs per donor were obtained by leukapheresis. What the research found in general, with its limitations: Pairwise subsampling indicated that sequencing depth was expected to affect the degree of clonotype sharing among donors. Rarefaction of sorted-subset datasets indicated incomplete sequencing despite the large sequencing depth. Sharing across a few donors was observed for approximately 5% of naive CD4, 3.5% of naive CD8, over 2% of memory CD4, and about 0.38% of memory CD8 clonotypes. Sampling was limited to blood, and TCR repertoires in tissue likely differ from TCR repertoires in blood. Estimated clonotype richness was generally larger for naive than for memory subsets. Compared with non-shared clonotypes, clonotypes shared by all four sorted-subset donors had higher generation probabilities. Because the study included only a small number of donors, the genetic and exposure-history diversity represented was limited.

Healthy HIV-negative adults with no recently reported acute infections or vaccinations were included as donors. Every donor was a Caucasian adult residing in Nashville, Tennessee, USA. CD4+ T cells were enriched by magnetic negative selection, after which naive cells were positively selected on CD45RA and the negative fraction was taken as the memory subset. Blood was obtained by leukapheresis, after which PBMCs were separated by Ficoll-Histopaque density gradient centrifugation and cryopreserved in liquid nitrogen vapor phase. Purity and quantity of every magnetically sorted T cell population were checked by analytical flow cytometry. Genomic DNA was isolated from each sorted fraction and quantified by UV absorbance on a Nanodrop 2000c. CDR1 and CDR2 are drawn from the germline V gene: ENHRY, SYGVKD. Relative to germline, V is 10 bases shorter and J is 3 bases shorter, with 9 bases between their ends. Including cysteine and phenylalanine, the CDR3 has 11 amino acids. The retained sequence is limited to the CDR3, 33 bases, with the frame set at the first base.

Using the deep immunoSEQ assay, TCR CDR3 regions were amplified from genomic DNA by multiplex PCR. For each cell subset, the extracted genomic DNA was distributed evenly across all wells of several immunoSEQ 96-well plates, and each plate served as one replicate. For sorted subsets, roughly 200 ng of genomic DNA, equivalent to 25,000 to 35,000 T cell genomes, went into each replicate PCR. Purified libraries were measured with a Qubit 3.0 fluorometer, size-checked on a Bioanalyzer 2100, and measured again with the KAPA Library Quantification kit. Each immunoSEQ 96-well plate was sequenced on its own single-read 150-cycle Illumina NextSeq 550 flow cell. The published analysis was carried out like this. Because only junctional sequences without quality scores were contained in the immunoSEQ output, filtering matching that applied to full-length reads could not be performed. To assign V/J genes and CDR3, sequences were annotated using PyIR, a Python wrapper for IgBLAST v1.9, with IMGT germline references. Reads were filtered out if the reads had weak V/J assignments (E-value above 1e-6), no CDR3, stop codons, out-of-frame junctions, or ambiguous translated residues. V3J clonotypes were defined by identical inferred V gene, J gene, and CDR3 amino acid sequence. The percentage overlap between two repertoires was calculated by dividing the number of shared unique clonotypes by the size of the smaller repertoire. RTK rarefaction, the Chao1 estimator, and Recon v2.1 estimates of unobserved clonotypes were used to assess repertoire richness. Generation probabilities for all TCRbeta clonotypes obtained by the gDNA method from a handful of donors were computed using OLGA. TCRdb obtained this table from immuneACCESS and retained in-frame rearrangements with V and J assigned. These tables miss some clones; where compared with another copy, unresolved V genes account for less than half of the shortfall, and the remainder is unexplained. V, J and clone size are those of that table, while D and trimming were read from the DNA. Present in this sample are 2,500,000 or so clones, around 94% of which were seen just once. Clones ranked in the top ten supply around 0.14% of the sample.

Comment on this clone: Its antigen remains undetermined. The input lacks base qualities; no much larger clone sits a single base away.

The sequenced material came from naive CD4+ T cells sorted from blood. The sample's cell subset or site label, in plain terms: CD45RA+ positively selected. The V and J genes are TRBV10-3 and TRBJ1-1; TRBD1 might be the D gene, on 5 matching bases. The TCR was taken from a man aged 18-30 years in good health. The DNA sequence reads TGTGCCACCGGGACCTACACTGAAGCTTTCTTT. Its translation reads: CATGTYTEAFF.